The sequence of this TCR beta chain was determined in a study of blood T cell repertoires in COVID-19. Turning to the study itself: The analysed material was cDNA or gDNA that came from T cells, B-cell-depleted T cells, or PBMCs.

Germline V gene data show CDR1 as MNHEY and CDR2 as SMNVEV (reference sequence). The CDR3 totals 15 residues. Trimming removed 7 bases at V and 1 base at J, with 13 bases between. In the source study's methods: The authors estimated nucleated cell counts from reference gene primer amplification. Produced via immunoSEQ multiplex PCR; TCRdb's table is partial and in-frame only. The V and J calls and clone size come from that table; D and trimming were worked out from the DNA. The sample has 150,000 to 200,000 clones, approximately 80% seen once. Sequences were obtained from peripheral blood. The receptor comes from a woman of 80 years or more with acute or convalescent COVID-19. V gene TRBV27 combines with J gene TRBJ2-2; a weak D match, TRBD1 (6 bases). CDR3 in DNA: TGTGCCAGCACCAGAGACAGGCTGAACACCGGGGAGCTGTTTTTT. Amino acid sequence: CASTRDRLNTGELFF.